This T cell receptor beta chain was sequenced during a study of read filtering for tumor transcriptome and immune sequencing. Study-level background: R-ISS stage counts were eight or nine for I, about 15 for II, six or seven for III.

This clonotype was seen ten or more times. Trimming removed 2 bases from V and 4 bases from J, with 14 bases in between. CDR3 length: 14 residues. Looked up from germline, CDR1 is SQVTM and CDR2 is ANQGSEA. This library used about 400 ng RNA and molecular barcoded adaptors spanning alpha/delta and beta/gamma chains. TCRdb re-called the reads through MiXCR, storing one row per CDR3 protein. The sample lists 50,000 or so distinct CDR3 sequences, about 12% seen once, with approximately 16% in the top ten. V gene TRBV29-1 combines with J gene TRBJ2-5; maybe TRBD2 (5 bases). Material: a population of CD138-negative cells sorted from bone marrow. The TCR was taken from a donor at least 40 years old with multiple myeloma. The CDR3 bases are TGCAGCGTTGAAACTACCCGGGGTGGAGAGACCCAGTACTTC. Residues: CSVETTRGGETQYF.